Following are 24 T cell receptor beta chains from one sample sequenced in a study of beta chain features in type 1 diabetes. Reverse transcription of all isolated RNA meant that expressed TCRB transcripts were sequenced. Sequencing was performed with immunoSEQ multiplex PCR; in TCRdb, only in-frame clones are kept and a portion is missing. The table shows hundreds of thousands of clones, with about 14% occurring only once. Sequences were obtained from central memory CD4+ T cells from blood. The receptor set was obtained from a man aged 25-45 years in good health.

The CDR3 DNA reads TGTGCCAGCGGAACGAATGAAGCTTTCTTT. Its translation: CASGTNEAFF. The chain recombines TRBV6-1 with TRBJ1-1; no definite D call. Trimming cost V 8 bases and J 7 bases, with 8 bases left between them. The CDR3 runs 10 residues. CDR1 MNHNS and CDR2 SASEGT come from the germline V gene.

In this sample, this clone turned up a few times. In DNA, the CDR3 is TGTGCCAGCAGTTTGATACCGGGTTCGGGCGAAAAACTGTTTTTT. Protein product: CASSLIPGSGEKLFF. This sequence joins TRBV28 and TRBJ1-4; the D is unclear. CDR3 size: 15 residues. Trimming stripped 3 bases from V and 8 bases from J, with 16 bases between. Germline V lookup: CDR1 MDHEN, CDR2 SYDVKM. Full variable domain (remainder filled in from reference TRBV28 and TRBJ1-4): DVKVTQSSRYLVKRTGEKVFLECVQDMDHENMFWYRQDPGLGLRLIYFSYDVKMKEKGDIPEGYSVSREKKERFSLILESASTNQTSMYLCASSLIPGSGEKLFFGSGTQLSVL.

The table lists this clone with a few counts. This chain connects TRBV7-3 to TRBJ1-3; a possible D gene is TRBD1 (6 bases). Germline-derived CDR1 and CDR2 are SGHTA and FQGTGA. The CDR3 runs to 18 residues. The V end lost 3 bases, the J end lost 0 bases, and 18 bases lay between the germline ends. CDR3 residues: CASSFPTPGHNSGNTIYF. DNA of the CDR3: TGTGCCAGCAGCTTCCCAACTCCGGGACACAACTCTGGAAACACCATATATTTT.

On this clone itself: This CDR3 is also generated by other DNA sequences in the sample. The V and J genes are TRBV7-2 and TRBJ2-4; possibly TRBD2 for D (5 bases). The CDR3 is made up of 16 amino acids. V lost 5 bases to trimming and J lost 0 bases, with 14 bases between them. CDR1 SGHTA and CDR2 FQGNSA come from the germline V gene. CDR3 nucleotides: TGTGCCAGCAGCCCTCCGGGAACACTAGCCAAAAACATTCAGTACTTC. Translating it yields CASSPPGTLAKNIQYF.

This clone was detected only a few times. The chain has TRBV6-5 and TRBJ1-2, with D perhaps TRBD1 (6 bases). Germline assignment: CDR1 MNHEY and CDR2 SVGAGI. This CDR3 is 13 amino acids long. V lost 7 bases, J lost 4 bases, and 13 bases lay in between. CDR3 nucleotide sequence: TGTGCCAGCACCCGGGACAAGAGCTATGGCTACACCTTC. It encodes CASTRDKSYGYTF.

This clone was picked up a small number of times. The CDR3 loop is CASSLPPGVDTEAFF. The CDR3 region has the DNA TGTGCCAGCAGCTTGCCCCCAGGGGTGGACACTGAAGCTTTCTTT. The genes are TRBV5-4 and TRBJ1-1; a possible D gene is TRBD1 (6 bases). The V gene's germline CDR1 is SGHNT and CDR2 YYREEE (reference sequence). V was shortened by 1 base and J by 3 bases, with 13 bases between the two germline ends. This CDR3 is 15 amino acids long.

This clone came up a few times. The V gene is TRBV23-1, the J gene TRBJ2-3; possibly TRBD1 or TRBD2 for D (6 bases each). Being an ORF, TRBV23-1 has a function that is uncertain. Between the trimmed V and J ends, which lost 6 bases and 3 bases, there was a span of 19 bases. This CDR3 is 16 amino acids long. The CDR3 DNA follows: TGCGCCAGCAGCCACCTTACTCAGGGGAGGACAGATACGCAGTATTTT. Translation gives CASSHLTQGRTDTQYF.

This clone was counted only a few times. V is TRBV4-3 and J is TRBJ1-6, with D hard to call. Germline V gives CDR1 LGHNA, CDR2 YSLEER. The CDR3 loop spans 16 amino acids. V lost 0 bases and J lost 10, with 16 bases in between. This CDR3 reads CASSQDGWQVGSPLHF. DNA of the CDR3: TGCGCCAGCAGCCAAGATGGTTGGCAGGTCGGATCACCCCTCCACTTT.

This clone was detected only a few times. The J gene is TRBJ1-2, the V gene TRBV6-5; 12 nucleotides agree with TRBD1. Germline CDR1 and CDR2: MNHEY and SVGAGI. The ends lost 5 bases at V and 3 bases at J; junction bases unmatched: 4. CDR3 length equals 15 residues. In DNA form, the CDR3 reads TGTGCCAGCAGTAGGGACAGGGGGCTAGACTATGGCTACACCTTC. Its translation: CASSRDRGLDYGYTF.

The V gene is TRBV7-2, the J gene TRBJ2-1; 10 nucleotides match TRBD2. Germline V CDR1 and CDR2: SGHTA, FQGNSA. This CDR3 region has 18 residues. Germline trimming cut 5 bases from V and 6 bases from J; bases unmatched to any gene: 16. The CDR3 loop reads CASSPSGRAFDLGNEQFF. In nucleotides, the CDR3 is TGTGCCAGCAGCCCAAGCGGGAGGGCCTTCGACTTAGGCAATGAGCAGTTCTTC. Filled out from reference TRBV7-2 and TRBJ2-1, the complete variable domain reads GAGVSQSPSNKVTEKGKDVELRCDPISGHTALYWYRQSLGQGLEFLIYFQGNSAPDKSGLPSDRFSAERTGGSVSTLTIQRTQQEDSAVYLCASSPSGRAFDLGNEQFFGPGTRLTVL.

This sequence joins TRBV6-5 and TRBJ1-1; weak D call: TRBD1 (5 bases). CDR3 length equals 11 residues. The germline CDR1 and CDR2 sequences are MNHEY and SVGAGI. CDR3 protein: CASGQGTEAFF. The DNA of the CDR3 is TGTGCAAGCGGGCAGGGCACTGAAGCTTTCTTT.

This clone was seen more than once but under ten times. The chain recombines TRBV28 with TRBJ2-5; TRBD1 might be the D (6 bases). Germline CDR1 and CDR2: MDHEN and SYDVKM. The CDR3 runs to 14 residues. Deletions cut 8 bases from V and 4 bases from J, with 17 bases between. The CDR3 coding sequence is TGTGCCAGCGCGAGGGGGATTAAGACAGAGACCCAGTACTTC. As protein: CASARGIKTETQYF. Variable domain in full (rest from reference TRBV28 and TRBJ2-5): DVKVTQSSRYLVKRTGEKVFLECVQDMDHENMFWYRQDPGLGLRLIYFSYDVKMKEKGDIPEGYSVSREKKERFSLILESASTNQTSMYLCASARGIKTETQYFGPGTRLLVL.

Only a few counts were recorded for this clone. This chain links TRBV5-1 with TRBJ2-7; D remains ambiguous. The CDR3 consists of 14 residues. Germline CDR1 and CDR2: SGHRS and YFSETQ. Between the trimmed V and J ends, which lost 0 bases and 6 bases, there was a span of 13 bases. The CDR3 sequence is CASSLVLGTGEQYF. DNA for the CDR3: TGCGCCAGCAGCTTGGTTCTAGGCACCGGCGAGCAGTACTTC.

This clone was counted only a few times. This chain joins TRBV6-1 and TRBJ1-4; 9 bases are shared with TRBD1. Trimming at V came to 6 bases and at J to 12 bases, leaving 14 bases not matched to a gene. This CDR3 is built from 15 residues. CDR1 and CDR2 from the germline V gene are MNHNS and SASEGT. DNA for the CDR3: TGTGCCAGCAGCACATACAGGGGGCTCTCGCAGGAACTGTTTTTT. Residues: CASSTYRGLSQELFF.

This clone was seen a few times. This chain links TRBV7-8 with TRBJ1-5; D may be TRBD1 (6 bases). Trimming pared 5 bases from V and 7 bases from J, leaving 24 bases between. The CDR3 sequence is 17 residues long. Germline loops: CDR1 SGHVS, CDR2 FQNEAQ. In DNA form, the CDR3 reads TGTGCCAGCAGCACCGGCGGACAGTCCGTAGGGTGGCAGCCCCAGCATTTT. Translating it yields CASSTGGQSVGWQPQHF.

This clone came up many times. V is TRBV2 and J is TRBJ2-3; no clear D gene. The CDR3 runs to 15 residues. V gave up 2 bases and J gave up 7 bases, with 16 bases separating them. Germline loops: CDR1 SNHLY, CDR2 FYNNEI. CDR3 loop: CASSETTGPTYTQYF. CDR3 bases: TGTGCCAGCAGTGAAACAACGGGCCCCACCTATACGCAGTATTTT.

This clone was seen only a few times. The genes are TRBV7-2 and TRBJ2-3; D is possibly TRBD1 (6 bases). Trimming took 3 bases from V and 3 from J, leaving 16 bases between them. CDR1 and CDR2 from the germline V gene are SGHTA and FQGNSA. The CDR3 covers 16 residues. The CDR3: CASSFGSQGPTDTQYF. CDR3 bases: TGTGCCAGCAGCTTTGGATCCCAGGGGCCGACAGATACGCAGTATTTT.

This clone was picked up many times. The rearrangement joins TRBV5-4 to TRBJ2-3, with TRBD2 matching over 10 bases. The CDR3 covers 16 residues. Germline trimming cut 4 bases from V and 2 bases from J; bases unmatched to any gene: 7. Germline CDR1 is SGHNT and CDR2 is YYREEE (reference sequence). The CDR3 here is CASSMKLAGLTDTQYF. CDR3 sequence (DNA): TGTGCCAGCAGCATGAAACTAGCGGGACTCACAGATACGCAGTATTTT.

This chain connects TRBV4-3 to TRBJ2-5; TRBD1 agrees at 7 bases. The CDR3 is 14 residues long. V was clipped by 5 bases and J by 2 bases; unmatched bases: 5. The germline CDR1 and CDR2 sequences are LGHNA and YSLEER. DNA for the CDR3: TGCGCCAGCAGCTACTCGGGACAGCAAGAGACCCAGTACTTC. This codes for CASSYSGQQETQYF.

In this sample, this clone is medium-sized. This chain uses TRBV29-1 with TRBJ1-5; TRBD1 agrees at 9 bases. The germline gives CDR1 SQVTM, CDR2 ANQGSEA. V lost 6 bases and J lost 4; bases outside the gene matches: 1. This CDR3 region has 12 residues. CDR3 amino acids: CSVTGGNQPQHF. Written as DNA, the CDR3 is TGCAGCGTGACAGGGGGAAATCAGCCCCAGCATTTT.

There are a few counts of this clone. The rearrangement links TRBV5-6 to TRBJ1-1; 8 nucleotides match TRBD1. The CDR3 runs 13 residues. The V and J ends lost 4 bases and 7 bases, in that order; junction bases with no gene match: 6. CDR1 and CDR2 (germline): SGHDT, YYEEEE. This CDR3 reads CASSPRTGIEAFF. Written as DNA, the CDR3 is TGTGCCAGCAGCCCCCGGACAGGGATTGAAGCTTTCTTT. Full variable domain (outside the CDR3, taken from reference TRBV5-6 and TRBJ1-1): DAGVTQSPTHLIKTRGQQVTLRCSPKSGHDTVSWYQQALGQGPQFIFQYYEEEERQRGNFPDRFSGHQFPNYSSELNVNALLLGDSALYLCASSPRTGIEAFFGQGTRLTVV.

This clone was detected many times. V and J are TRBV29-1 and TRBJ2-3; D gene uncertain. V lost 4 bases and J lost 6, with 17 bases in between. The V gene's germline CDR1 is SQVTM and CDR2 ANQGSEA. The CDR3 is made up of 14 amino acids. CDR3 nucleotides: TGCAGCGTTGCTAAACATACCACCCCGGATACGCAGTATTTT. It specifies CSVAKHTTPDTQYF.

The chain recombines TRBV5-1 with TRBJ2-1; D may correspond to TRBD1 or TRBD2 (5 bases each). V lost 4 bases and J 8 bases, leaving 25 bases between the germline ends. The CDR3 runs 17 residues. CDR1 SGHRS and CDR2 YFSETQ come from the germline V gene. The CDR3, as DNA: TGCGCCAGCAGCCCCGCCGGGACCAGAGCCCTGGGGGATGAGCAGTTCTTC. Translated, it gives CASSPAGTRALGDEQFF.

At least ten counts were recorded for this clone. The chain links TRBV29-1 to TRBJ1-1, with a tentative D call TRBD1 (5 bases). The V gene lost 8 bases and the J gene lost 5 bases, with 15 bases spanning the gap. This CDR3 has 12 amino acids. Germline assignment: CDR1 SQVTM and CDR2 ANQGSEA. CDR3 sequence reads: CSTTLQDTEAFF. CDR3 DNA sequence: TGCAGCACTACCTTACAGGATACTGAAGCTTTCTTT.